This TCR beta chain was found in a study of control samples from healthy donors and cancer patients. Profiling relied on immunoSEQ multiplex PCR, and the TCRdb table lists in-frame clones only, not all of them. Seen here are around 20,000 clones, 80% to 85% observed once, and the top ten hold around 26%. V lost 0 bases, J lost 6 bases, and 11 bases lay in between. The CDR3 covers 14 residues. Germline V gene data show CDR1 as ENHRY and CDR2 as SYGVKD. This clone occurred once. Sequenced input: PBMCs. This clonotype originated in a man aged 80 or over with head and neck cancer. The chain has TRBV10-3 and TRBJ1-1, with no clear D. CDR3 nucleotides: TGTGCCATCAGTGAGTCCGGGATAGGAGCTGAAGCTTTCTTT. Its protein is CAISESGIGAEAFF.